The clone carrying this T cell receptor (beta chain) was seen a single time. Its antigen remains unknown. This CDR3 region has 15 residues. V was pared by 1 base and J by 6 bases, with 13 bases between. Germline CDR1 and CDR2: MNHNS and SASEGT. CD45RO-negative cells were positively selected for CCR7, leaving out terminally differentiated effector memory CD45RA+ cells. Each donor was a Caucasian adult residing in Nashville, Tennessee. The data derive from a study of shared clonotypes between healthy human individuals. Turning to the study itself: The cohort comprised a couple of women and a few men. Their ages spanned 18 to 49 years.

At a deep level, the assay was run. Some clones are missing from TCRdb's copy, which holds only in-frame ones; the method was immunoSEQ multiplex PCR. Of under 2,000,000 clones in the sample, about 95% were seen once. Study findings and constraints: Clonotypes not shared had lower generation probabilities than those common to all four donors.

The sample comprised naive CD8+ T cells sorted from blood. This clonotype was obtained from a young man in good health. This chain uses TRBV6-1 with TRBJ2-1; possible D gene TRBD2, 5 bases. In DNA form, the CDR3 reads TGTGCCAGCAGTGAAGTACTAGTAGAGCCCAATGAGCAGTTCTTC. Amino acids: CASSEVLVEPNEQFF.